This T cell receptor (beta chain) was recovered during a study of blood T cell repertoires in COVID-19. Study overall: From the United States, Italy and Spain came samples of acute and convalescent COVID-19. T cells, B-cell-depleted T cells, or PBMCs provided the cDNA or gDNA that served as material.

The table came from immunoSEQ multiplex PCR; TCRdb's copy has only in-frame clones and leaves some out. The sample shows 200,000 to 300,000 clones, about 86% of them seen only once. The germline gives CDR1 SGHNT, CDR2 YYREEE (reference sequence). The CDR3 contains 13 residues. V shed 3 bases and J shed 7 bases, with 11 bases lying between them. This TCR came from a woman in her 30s who had recovered from COVID-19. Sequencing was carried out using peripheral blood. The genes are TRBV5-4 and TRBJ2-1; no clear D. The CDR3 coding sequence is TGTGCCAGCAGCTCAAATTCACTTAATGAGCAGTTCTTC. It yields the protein CASSSNSLNEQFF. The full variable domain, its missing parts supplied by reference TRBV5-4 and TRBJ2-1, is ETGVTQSPTHLIKTRGQQVTLRCSSQSGHNTVSWYQQALGQGPQFIFQYYREEENGRGNFPPRFSGLQFPNYSSELNVNALELDDSALYLCASSSNSLNEQFFGPGTRLTVL.